A selection of T cell receptor beta chains follows, all from one sample in a study of T cells in Graves' hyperthyroidism and ophthalmopathy. TCRdb reanalysed the multiplex PCR reads using MiXCR and keeps one entry per CDR3 protein. The sample includes hundreds of thousands of distinct CDR3 sequences, 35% seen only once; the top ten take less than 40%. The sequenced sample consisted of blood. These receptors all stem from a woman aged 40 to 50 with Graves' hyperthyroidism. Both conserved end residues are part of each CDR3. The order of the fields is V gene, clone size, J gene, D gene, CDR3 DNA, CDR3 protein. The D gene is left open where the match is weak. Size is stated for part of the rows, as once, few or many counts, or as a class when the clone is expanded.

>TRBV29-1|-|TRBJ2-1|-
TGCAGCGCCGGGGCGGGAAGGGGTAATGAGCAGTTCTTC
CSAGAGRGNEQFF
>TRBV20-1|many|TRBJ2-5|TRBD2
TGCAGTGCTAGAGGTAGCGGGAGGTCAGACCAAGAGACCCAGTACTTC
CSARGSGRSDQETQYF
>TRBV7-6|many|TRBJ2-7|-
TGTGCCAGCAGCTCCCCCACAGCATACGAGCAGTACTTC
CASSSPTAYEQYF
>TRBV10-3|-|TRBJ2-1|TRBD2
TGTGCCATCAGTGCACTAGCGGGAGTAAATGAGCAGTTCTTC
CAISALAGVNEQFF
>TRBV25-1|many|TRBJ1-1|-
TGTGCCAGCAGTGCAACCTTTATACAGGGGAACACTGAAGCTTTCTTT
CASSATFIQGNTEAFF
>TRBV11-2|-|TRBJ2-5|-
TGTGCCAGCAGCTTACAGGGGGGTGGACGTCCAGGAGAGACCCAGTACTTC
CASSLQGGGRPGETQYF
>TRBV12-3/TRBV12-4|-|TRBJ2-2|-
TGTGCCAGCAGTTTAAAAGGGTCGGTCGGGGAGCTGTTTTTT
CASSLKGSVGELFF
>TRBV6-1|many|TRBJ1-2|-
TGTGCCAGCAGTGATAGGCCGTCCCCTAACTATGGCTACACCTTC
CASSDRPSPNYGYTF
>TRBV5-1|-|TRBJ1-2|-
TGCGCCAGCAGCCTATCACTACAGGGTAATCGCTACACCTTC
CASSLSLQGNRYTF
>TRBV5-1|once|TRBJ2-5|-
TGCGCCAGCAGCTCGGGGATGGGGAAAGAGACCCAGTACTTC
CASSSGMGKETQYF
>TRBV20-1|few|TRBJ2-7|-
TGCAGTGCTCGCGATACAGAAGAGCCCCTCGAGCAGTACTTC
CSARDTEEPLEQYF
>TRBV20-1|many|TRBJ1-6|TRBD1
TGCAGTGCTAGAGCACAGGGGGTACTAGGTTCACCCCTCCACTTT
CSARAQGVLGSPLHF
>TRBV7-3|-|TRBJ1-4|TRBD1
TGTGCCAGCAGCTTAACCACAGGAGGACAGGGCTCTAATGAAAAACTGTTTTTT
CASSLTTGGQGSNEKLFF
>TRBV5-1|-|TRBJ1-3|-
TGCGCCAGCAGCCACACGGGCCTCTCTGGAAACACCATATATTTT
CASSHTGLSGNTIYF
>TRBV25-1|-|TRBJ1-1|-
TGTGCCAGCAGTGAATTCGGGGGGACAAAGAACACTGAAGCTTTCTTT
CASSEFGGTKNTEAFF
>TRBV20-1|many|TRBJ1-3|-
TGCAGTGCTAGAGCCGGGGACACCATATATTTT
CSARAGDTIYF
>TRBV5-1|-|TRBJ2-2|-
TGCGCCACCCGAGGCCAGGCCTCCCTGAACACCGGGGAGCTGTTTTTT
CATRGQASLNTGELFF
>TRBV24-1|many|TRBJ1-1|-
TGTGCCACCAGGGGTGACGGGCCTGAAGCTTTCTTT
CATRGDGPEAFF
>TRBV10-3|-|TRBJ2-6|TRBD1
TGTGCCAGCAGCGCCGGACAGGGAAGCTCTGGGGCCAACGTCCTGACTTTC
CASSAGQGSSGANVLTF
>TRBV12-3/TRBV12-4|few|TRBJ2-7|TRBD2
TGTGCCAGCACCTCGATGGGACTAGCGGGCCCACGTTCCTACGAGCAGTACTTC
CASTSMGLAGPRSYEQYF
>TRBV19|-|TRBJ1-5|-
TGTGCCAGTAGTACGAAATGGGGCGGCAATCAGCCCCAGCATTTT
CASSTKWGGNQPQHF
>TRBV6-4|-|TRBJ2-7|-
TGTGCCAGCAGTGCTCTTACCGGGACCGACGCCTACGACAAGCAGTACTTC
CASSALTGTDAYDKQYF
>TRBV20-1|few|TRBJ2-5|TRBD2
TGCAGTGCTCAGCGGGGGGGGGGGGAAACCCAGTACTTC
CSAQRGGGETQYF
>TRBV7-9|few|TRBJ1-4|-
TGTGCCAGCACCTCAGGAGCCACGGGGAGAAAACTGTTTTTT
CASTSGATGRKLFF
>TRBV7-2|many|TRBJ1-4|-
TGTGCCAGCAGAGTAACAGGGTTGGCTAATGAAAAACTGTTTTTT
CASRVTGLANEKLFF
>TRBV7-2|few|TRBJ2-7|-
TGTGCCAGCAGTTCTTCTTCCCCAGCAGGGTACGAGCAGTACTTC
CASSSSSPAGYEQYF
>TRBV12-3/TRBV12-4|-|TRBJ1-2|-
TGTGCCAGCAGTTTAAGGGAGGTTGGCTATGGCTACACCTTC
CASSLREVGYGYTF
>TRBV6-5|many|TRBJ1-1|-
TGTGCCACCGGGGGCACTGAAGCTTTCTTT
CATGGTEAFF
>TRBV5-1|-|TRBJ1-4|-
TGCGCCAGCAGCTTAATATACGACGAGGTTGGATATGAAAAACTGTTTTTT
CASSLIYDEVGYEKLFF
>TRBV7-8|once|TRBJ2-7|TRBD1
TGTGCCAGCGCGGGCAGGGGGCACACCTACGAGCAGTACTTC
CASAGRGHTYEQYF
>TRBV2|-|TRBJ2-7|-
TGTGCCACCGAACAGAGAAAATTCTACGAGCAGTACTTC
CATEQRKFYEQYF
>TRBV11-1|-|TRBJ2-7|-
TGTGCCAGCAGCCTAACCGGGACGGGACTCAACGAGCAGTACTTC
CASSLTGTGLNEQYF
>TRBV19|-|TRBJ2-2|TRBD2
TGTGCCAGTAGTGGACTAGCGGGAGGGGAGCTGTTTTTT
CASSGLAGGELFF